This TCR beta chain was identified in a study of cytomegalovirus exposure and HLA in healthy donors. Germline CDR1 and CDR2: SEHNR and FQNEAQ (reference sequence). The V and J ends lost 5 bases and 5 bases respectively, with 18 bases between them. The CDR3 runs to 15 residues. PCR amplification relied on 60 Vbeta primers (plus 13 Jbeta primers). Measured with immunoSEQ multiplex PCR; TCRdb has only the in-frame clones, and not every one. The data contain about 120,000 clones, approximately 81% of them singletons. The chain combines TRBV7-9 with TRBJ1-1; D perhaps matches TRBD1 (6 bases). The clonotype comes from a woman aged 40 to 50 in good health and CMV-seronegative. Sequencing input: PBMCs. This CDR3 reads CASSPRGGRGTEAFF. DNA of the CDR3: TGTGCCAGCAGCCCGAGAGGGGGGCGGGGGACTGAAGCTTTCTTT.